This T cell receptor beta chain is from a study of identical twins (dated by TCRdb to the mid-2010s). About the investigation overall: To test whether fetal clonotypes persist, this study deep-sequenced TCR alpha and beta repertoires from monozygotic twins, from unrelated adults of various ages, and from cord blood. To rule out contamination, replicate twin experiments were performed at different times with different library preparation protocols. Results and caveats for the whole study, not just this receptor: A weaker excess of twin sharing was found in beta out-of-frame sequences because the signal-to-noise ratio was lowered by fewer shared sequences. Compared with coincidental sharing between unrelated individuals, out-of-frame TCR alpha sequences shared between twins showed an excess of sequences with low generation probability. Fewer insertions were carried by abundant cord blood beta clonotypes, a similar but weaker trend appeared in young adult naive repertoires, and no such trend appeared in memory repertoires. Recombination models systematically underestimated out-of-frame TCR alpha sharing in monozygotic twins but agreed with sharing between unrelated individuals. Invariant T cells such as MAIT and iNKT could partly confound zero-insertion analyses, although diverse VJ usage argued against such confounding for most clonotypes. Because the same donors could not be followed over many years, the conclusions relied on cross-sectional statistical analysis.

This clonotype was observed a handful of times. Its antigen is not yet known. No qualities accompany the bases; no much larger clone lies one base away. All donors were healthy Caucasians. The twin cohort consisted of three pairs of female monozygotic twins, all aged about 18 to 30 years. The RNA used for TCR libraries was isolated from peripheral blood mononuclear cells. The germline V gene (reference sequence) yields MNHEY for CDR1 and SMNVEV for CDR2. Cut back by 1 base and 0 bases, the V and J ends lie 14 bases apart. There are 17 amino acids in the CDR3, from cysteine to phenylalanine inclusive. Only the CDR3 portion is preserved as DNA: 51 bases, with reading frame beginning at the first base. The library came from 5' RACE. TCRdb lists the instrument as Illumina HiSeq 2000. Template switching added a universal primer binding site, and the final cDNA carried a unique molecular identifier that allowed TCR cDNA molecules to be counted accurately. Specific primers in the conserved constant-segment region were used to synthesize first-strand cDNA for TCR alpha and beta chains. To control for contamination, each cDNA library was double barcoded with a SMART-Mk sample barcode plus Illumina barcodes. TruSeq adapter sequences, together with Illumina sample barcodes, were added in two successive PCR steps. The TCR alpha and beta cDNA libraries were sequenced on the Illumina HiSeq platform using custom primers. From the authors' description of their analysis: MiGEC processed the raw reads to extract unique molecular identifiers, while MiXCR was used to determine the CDR3 positions. For each individual, recombination models were inferred using an EM algorithm with the repgenHMM and IGoR tools. Shared clonotype analysis was performed with the tcR package in R, normalizing sharing by the product of cloneset sizes. To study raw recombination without the effects of thymic and clonal selection, out-of-frame nonproductive sequences were analyzed. The public reads were quality trimmed at Q25 with fastp and then assembled into clones with MiXCR by TCRdb, keeping productive beta chains. One record per CDR3 amino acid sequence lists the most common genes and DNA. The V and J calls and clone size are TCRdb's, not the authors'. Present in this sample are some 900,000 distinct CDR3 sequences, around an eighth of which were seen just once. About 1.5% of the sample belongs to the ten largest clones.

These same data were also listed under a study on yellow fever vaccine responses in identical twins. The second study's paper adds: According to the authors, in identical twins the way T cells responded to vaccination appeared partly convergent and partly personalized. Focusing on identical twins, the study followed the T cell clones that responded to the vaccine, and did so with precision.

Sequences were obtained from PBMCs. This receptor was obtained from a woman younger than 30 in good health. This chain joins TRBV27 to TRBJ2-3; 6 matching bases give a weak D call of TRBD1. The sequenced DNA: TGTGCCAGCAGTTTATTTGGACAGAGACAAAGCACAGATACGCAGTATTTT. The encoded protein is CASSLFGQRQSTDTQYF.